A selection of T cell receptor beta chains follows, all from one sample in a study of T cell responses to AZD1222 COVID-19 vaccine. Here immunoSEQ multiplex PCR was the method, and the copy in TCRdb shows in-frame clones only, minus some. The ten top clones account for about 2.2%, within a sample of about 140,000 clones. The sequenced sample consisted of peripheral blood. These receptors all come from an adult in good health. Both conserved end residues are part of each CDR3. A D gene is named only where the DNA matches it firmly.

V	D	J	CDR3	DNA
TRBV5-1	TRBD1	TRBJ2-7	CASATGLLYEQYF	TGCGCCAGCGCGACAGGGCTGCTTTACGAGCAGTACTTC
TRBV2	-	TRBJ1-2	CASSEWVGGNYGYTF	TGTGCCAGCAGTGAATGGGTAGGGGGGAACTATGGCTACACCTTC
TRBV15	TRBD1	TRBJ1-3	CATSRPGQGTTIYF	TGTGCCACCAGCAGGCCGGGACAGGGTACCACCATATATTTT
TRBV15	TRBD1	TRBJ1-1	CATSRPGQGFQAFF	TGTGCCACCAGCAGACCGGGACAGGGTTTTCAAGCTTTCTTT
TRBV15	-	TRBJ2-5	CATSSFSAGETQYF	TGTGCCACCAGCAGTTTCTCCGCGGGGGAGACCCAGTACTTC
TRBV5-1	-	TRBJ2-3	CASSLGAHRDTQYF	TGCGCCAGCAGCTTGGGGGCCCACCGGGATACGCAGTATTTT
TRBV5-8	-	TRBJ1-2	CASSLVGDSGGYGYTF	TGTGCCAGCAGCTTGGTGGGGGACTCAGGCGGCTATGGCTACACCTTC
TRBV7-9	TRBD2	TRBJ2-1	CASSSRTSGYNEQFF	TGTGCCAGCAGCTCTAGGACTAGCGGATACAATGAGCAGTTCTTC
TRBV25-1	-	TRBJ2-7	CASSRNDEQYF	TGTGCCAGCAGTAGGAACGACGAGCAGTACTTC
TRBV4-1	-	TRBJ2-1	CASSQGRIGGAPANEQFF	TGCGCCAGCAGCCAAGGGCGGATTGGGGGGGCCCCAGCCAATGAGCAGTTCTTC
TRBV12-3/TRBV12-4	TRBD1	TRBJ1-2	CASSPGQGYGYTF	TGTGCCAGCAGCCCAGGACAGGGATATGGCTACACCTTC
TRBV11-1	TRBD1	TRBJ1-1	CASSPRARGQTEAFF	TGTGCCAGCAGCCCGAGAGCCAGGGGGCAGACTGAAGCTTTCTTT
TRBV28	-	TRBJ1-5	CASGGGNQPQHF	TGTGCCAGCGGGGGCGGCAATCAGCCCCAGCATTTT
TRBV4-1	-	TRBJ2-1	CASSQTGSSYNEQFF	TGCGCCAGCAGCCAAACAGGGAGCTCCTACAATGAGCAGTTCTTC
TRBV5-4	-	TRBJ2-1	CASTQGGPYNEQFF	TGTGCCAGCACTCAAGGGGGTCCCTACAATGAGCAGTTCTTC
TRBV5-1	-	TRBJ1-1	CASSYQGKETEAFF	TGCGCCAGCAGCTACCAGGGTAAGGAAACTGAAGCTTTCTTT
TRBV19	TRBD1	TRBJ1-2	CASSFGQGADNYGYTF	TGTGCCAGTAGTTTCGGACAGGGGGCGGATAACTATGGCTACACCTTC
TRBV30	-	TRBJ2-3	CAWSEVPSTDTQYF	TGTGCCTGGAGTGAGGTTCCGAGCACAGATACGCAGTATTTT
TRBV5-6	-	TRBJ1-1	CASSLVGRGAEAFF	TGTGCCAGCAGCTTGGTAGGGCGTGGGGCTGAAGCTTTCTTT
TRBV18	-	TRBJ2-6	CASSPQGLFFSGANVLTF	TGTGCCAGCTCACCACAGGGCCTATTCTTCTCTGGGGCCAACGTCCTGACTTTC
TRBV4-1	-	TRBJ2-2	CASSPLTSTGELFF	TGCGCCAGCAGCCCATTGACTAGCACCGGGGAGCTGTTTTTT
TRBV18	-	TRBJ1-1	CASSPNRLSTEAFF	TGTGCCAGCTCACCAAATCGGTTAAGCACTGAAGCTTTCTTT
TRBV7-8	-	TRBJ2-2	CASSSGLSGELFF	TGTGCCAGCAGCTCCGGACTCAGCGGGGAGCTGTTTTTT
TRBV11-2	TRBD2	TRBJ2-7	CASSLLRSAGGYEQYF	TGTGCCAGCAGCTTACTGCGATCAGCGGGGGGATACGAGCAGTACTTC
TRBV4-2	-	TRBJ1-1	CASSQVSVQGVNTEAFF	TGTGCCAGCAGCCAAGTATCGGTACAGGGAGTGAACACTGAAGCTTTCTTT
TRBV6-5	TRBD1	TRBJ2-5	CASSTRQGYQETQYF	TGTGCCAGCAGTACCCGACAGGGGTACCAAGAGACCCAGTACTTC
TRBV6-1	TRBD2	TRBJ2-3	CASSESLAGGTDTQYF	TGTGCCAGCAGTGAAAGCCTAGCGGGGGGTACAGATACGCAGTATTTT
TRBV5-1	TRBD1	TRBJ1-3	CASSLDAGGASGNTIYF	TGCGCCAGCAGCTTGGATGCAGGGGGCGCGTCTGGAAACACCATATATTTT
TRBV7-9	-	TRBJ1-1	CASSLSGGTEAFF	TGTGCCAGCAGCTTATCGGGGGGGACTGAAGCTTTCTTT
TRBV5-1	-	TRBJ1-5	CASSLETGGNQPQHF	TGCGCCAGCAGCTTGGAGACAGGAGGGAATCAGCCCCAGCATTTT
TRBV5-1	-	TRBJ2-7	CASSPPAAPYEQYF	TGCGCCAGCAGCCCCCCCGCAGCCCCTTACGAGCAGTACTTC
TRBV7-6	-	TRBJ1-1	CASSQDLNTEAFF	TGTGCCAGCAGCCAAGACCTGAACACTGAAGCTTTCTTT
TRBV6-5	-	TRBJ1-1	CASSYSPGNTEAFF	TGTGCCAGCAGTTACTCCCCAGGGAACACTGAAGCTTTCTTT
TRBV9	-	TRBJ1-2	CASSAQRGYTF	TGTGCCAGCAGCGCCCAGAGAGGCTACACCTTC
TRBV5-1	-	TRBJ1-1	CASSLAPGNTEAFF	TGCGCCAGCAGCTTGGCCCCAGGGAACACTGAAGCTTTCTTT
TRBV28	-	TRBJ1-5	CASSLWVFGNQPQHF	TGTGCCAGCAGTTTATGGGTATTTGGCAATCAGCCCCAGCATTTT
TRBV30	-	TRBJ2-3	CAWSGVTDTQYF	TGTGCCTGGAGTGGGGTCACAGATACGCAGTATTTT
TRBV5-8	-	TRBJ2-1	CASSFAHEQFF	TGTGCCAGCAGCTTTGCCCATGAGCAGTTCTTC
TRBV27	-	TRBJ1-6	CASSLVNSPLHF	TGTGCCAGCAGTTTGGTGAATTCACCCCTCCACTTT
TRBV18	TRBD1	TRBJ2-5	CASSPPGQGETQYF	TGTGCCAGCTCACCACCGGGACAGGGAGAGACCCAGTACTTC
TRBV6-4	TRBD1	TRBJ1-6	CASRSAGTEVKNSPLHF	TGTGCCAGCAGATCCGCCGGGACAGAAGTTAAGAATTCACCCCTCCACTTT
TRBV13	TRBD2	TRBJ2-3	CASSLRGGADTQYF	TGTGCCAGCAGCTTACGCGGGGGTGCAGATACGCAGTATTTT
TRBV30	-	TRBJ1-2	CAWSREEGPGYTF	TGTGCCTGGAGTCGGGAAGAGGGCCCTGGCTACACCTTC
TRBV6-5	TRBD1	TRBJ2-1	CASSPDRGVRNEQFF	TGTGCCAGCAGTCCTGACAGGGGGGTGAGGAATGAGCAGTTCTTC